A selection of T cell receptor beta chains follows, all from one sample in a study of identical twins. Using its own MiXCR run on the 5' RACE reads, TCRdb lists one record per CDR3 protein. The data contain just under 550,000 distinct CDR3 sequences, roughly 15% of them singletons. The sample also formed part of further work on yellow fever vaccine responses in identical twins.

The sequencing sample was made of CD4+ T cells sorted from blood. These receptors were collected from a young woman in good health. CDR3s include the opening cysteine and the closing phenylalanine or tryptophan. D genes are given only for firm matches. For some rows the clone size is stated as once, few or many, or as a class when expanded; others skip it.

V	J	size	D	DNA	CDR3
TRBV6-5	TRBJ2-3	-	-	TGTGCCAGCAGTTACGCACAGGTAGACACAGATACGCAGTATTTT	CASSYAQVDTDTQYF
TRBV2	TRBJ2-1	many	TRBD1	TGTGCCAGCAGTGAATCCCGGACAGGGTCAAATGAGCAGTTCTTC	CASSESRTGSNEQFF
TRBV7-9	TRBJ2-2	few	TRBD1	TGTGCCAGCAGCGAACAGGGGCCCGGGGAGCTGTTTTTT	CASSEQGPGELFF
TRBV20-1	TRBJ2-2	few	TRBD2	TGCAGTGCCAGCGGGGCGGGTTCGAACACCGGGGAGCTGTTTTTT	CSASGAGSNTGELFF
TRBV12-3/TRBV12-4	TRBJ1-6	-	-	TGTGCCAGCAGTTCTGAGAGGGGAGTGTCACCCCTCCACTTT	CASSSERGVSPLHF
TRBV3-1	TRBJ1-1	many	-	TGTGCCAGCAGCCAAGCCGCGGGGAACACTGAAGCTTTCTTT	CASSQAAGNTEAFF
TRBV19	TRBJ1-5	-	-	TGTGCCAGTAGTTCCCAGCCGTATAGCAATCAGCCCCAGCATTTT	CASSSQPYSNQPQHF
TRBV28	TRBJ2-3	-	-	TGTGCCAGCAGTTCCCGCGACGGGAATACGCAGTATTTT	CASSSRDGNTQYF
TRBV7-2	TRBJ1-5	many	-	TGTGCCAGCAGCTTAAAGCGGCAGGACAATCAGCCCCAGCATTTT	CASSLKRQDNQPQHF
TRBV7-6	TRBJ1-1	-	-	TGTGCCAGCAGCAAAGATGGGGATGTTAGGGCTGAAGCTTTCTTT	CASSKDGDVRAEAFF
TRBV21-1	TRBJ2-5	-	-	TGTGCCAGCAGCAAACAAAAGGGGGACAGGTCCGCCGGGGAGACCCAGTACTTC	CASSKQKGDRSAGETQYF
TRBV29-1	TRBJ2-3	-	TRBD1	TGCAGCGTTCCAAGGGGACAGGGCTTATCTGATACGCAGTATTTT	CSVPRGQGLSDTQYF
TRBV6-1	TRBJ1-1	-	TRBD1	TGTGCCAGCACTGGACAGGGTGAAGCTTTCTTT	CASTGQGEAFF
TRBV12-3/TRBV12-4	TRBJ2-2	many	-	TGTGCCAGCAGTTTAGGGTCTTCCGGGGAGCTGTTTTTT	CASSLGSSGELFF
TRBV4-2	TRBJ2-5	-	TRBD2	TGTGCCAGCAGCCTCAGAATTACGGGACTAGCGGTCGCGGAGACCCAGTACTTC	CASSLRITGLAVAETQYF
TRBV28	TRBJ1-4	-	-	TGTGCCAGCCAATACAGTATGAGTGAAAAACTGTTTTTT	CASQYSMSEKLFF
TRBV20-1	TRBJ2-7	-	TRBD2	TGCAGTGCTAGAGTACCCAGCGGGAGCTTATACGAGCAGTACTTC	CSARVPSGSLYEQYF
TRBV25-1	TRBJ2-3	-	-	TGTGCCAGCAGTGGAAGACAGCACTTGGATACGCAGTATTTT	CASSGRQHLDTQYF
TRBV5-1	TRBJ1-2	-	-	TGCGCCAGCAGCTCTTCTGACCCTAACTATGGCTACACCTTC	CASSSSDPNYGYTF
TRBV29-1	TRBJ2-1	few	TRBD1	TGCAGCGTCCGAAGTCCGGGACAGGTTACCTACAATGAGCAGTTCTTC	CSVRSPGQVTYNEQFF
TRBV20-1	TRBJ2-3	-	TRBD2	TGCAGTGCTCCACGTAGCGGGGGGGCTTCGGATACGCAGTATTTT	CSAPRSGGASDTQYF
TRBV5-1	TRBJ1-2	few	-	TGCGCCAGCAGCTTGGCCGGACAAGGAGGGGCTAACTATGGCTACACCTTC	CASSLAGQGGANYGYTF